These 16 T cell receptor beta chains share one sample of origin, sequenced in a study of blood T cell repertoires in COVID-19. Sequenced by immunoSEQ multiplex PCR; TCRdb stores in-frame clones only, minus some. The sample holds about 440,000 clones, 87% seen once. Sample: PBMCs or T cells enriched from blood (not recorded which). The receptors were sampled from a young woman with acute COVID-19.

This clone has just one count. CDR3 sequence (DNA): TGTGCCAGCAACCAGGCAACCTACGAGCAGTACTTC. This translates into CASNQATYEQYF. The chain uses TRBV6-5 and TRBJ2-7; D gene uncertain. Germline CDR1 MNHEY, CDR2 SVGAGI. The CDR3 runs to 12 residues. Trimming pared 7 bases from V and 2 bases from J, leaving 9 bases between.

This chain uses TRBV6-5 with TRBJ2-3; 8 bases agree with TRBD1. With V trimmed by 6 bases and J by 3 bases, 2 bases remained unmatched. Germline values: CDR1 MNHEY, CDR2 SVGAGI. CDR3 length: 13 amino acids. The CDR3 protein is CASRGTGTDTQYF. Written as DNA, the CDR3 is TGTGCCAGCAGGGGGACAGGAACAGATACGCAGTATTTT.

This clone was observed once. V gene TRBV7-2 combines with J gene TRBJ2-5; 8 bases are a match to TRBD1. The trim removed 2 bases at V and 5 bases at J, leaving 10 bases unmatched. CDR1 is SGHTA and CDR2 is FQGNSA in the germline V gene. The CDR3 runs 16 residues. The CDR3 region is CASSLTGTGGGETQYF. CDR3 DNA sequence: TGTGCCAGCAGCTTAACCGGGACAGGAGGGGGGGAGACCCAGTACTTC.

The rearrangement joins TRBV11-2 to TRBJ2-1, with 8 positions matching TRBD2. This CDR3 has 14 amino acids. Germline CDR1 is SGHAT and CDR2 is FQNNGV. The V segment lost 1 base and the J segment 12 bases; nucleotides outside the gene matches: 8. In DNA, the CDR3 is TGTGCCAGCAGCTTAGGGTTATCGGGGGGGTTGCAGTTCTTC. This encodes CASSLGLSGGLQFF.

The V call is TRBV19, the J call TRBJ2-1, with 11 positions matching TRBD2. CDR1 LNHDA and CDR2 SQIVND come from the germline V gene (reference sequence). V lost 5 bases to trimming and J lost 5 bases; unmatched junction nucleotides: 8. The CDR3 covers 16 residues. In DNA, the CDR3 is TGTGCCAGTAGTTGGGGGTTAGCGGGAGGGAACAATGAGCAGTTCTTC. Translating gives CASSWGLAGGNNEQFF.

This rearrangement joins TRBV10-3 to TRBJ2-3, with 9 bases lining up with TRBD2. Germline CDR1 reads ENHRY; CDR2 reads SYGVKD. The V and J ends lost 9 bases and 4 bases, in that order; junction bases with no gene match: 5. CDR3 size: 13 residues. This chain's CDR3 is CAISGSGADTQYF. CDR3 DNA sequence: TGTGCCATTAGCGGGAGTGGCGCAGATACGCAGTATTTT.

This clone was seen a handful of times. The genes are TRBV2 and TRBJ1-5, with a possible D match to TRBD1 (5 bases). V dropped 1 base and J dropped 6 bases, with 10 bases sitting between them. CDR3 size: 14 residues. Germline values: CDR1 SNHLY, CDR2 FYNNEI. As DNA, the CDR3 is TGTGCCAGCAGTGAAGTAGGGGCTGGTCAGCCCCAGCATTTT. It codes for CASSEVGAGQPQHF.

V and J are TRBV7-2 and TRBJ1-2; D is unresolved. Deletions cut 1 base from V and 4 bases from J, with 4 bases between. The CDR3 extends over 12 amino acids. Per germline, CDR1 SGHTA and CDR2 FQGNSA. The CDR3 nucleotides are TGTGCCAGCAGCTTAGACGGCTATGGCTACACCTTC. Its protein is CASSLDGYGYTF.

As DNA, the CDR3 is TGTGCCAGCAGCGTAGGTAGCGGGACGGGCACAGATACGCAGTATTTT. Its protein is CASSVGSGTGTDTQYF. The rearrangement links TRBV9 to TRBJ2-3; 8 bases match TRBD2. CDR1 is SGDLS, CDR2 YYNGEE, per germline. J gave up 1 base and V 0 bases, and 4 bases lay outside the gene matches. The length of the CDR3 is 16 residues.

The rearrangement uses TRBV3-1 (or the pseudogene TRBV3-2) and TRBJ2-1; D uncertain. Trimming removed 1 base at V and 0 bases at J, with 7 bases between. Germline CDR1 reads LGHDT; CDR2 reads YNNKEL (reference sequence). This CDR3 has 15 residues. CDR3 region: CASSQGRSSYNEQFF. The CDR3 nucleotides are TGTGCCAGCAGCCAAGGCCGGAGCTCCTACAATGAGCAGTTCTTC.

This chain connects TRBV29-1 to TRBJ1-2, with a possible D match to TRBD1 (6 bases). Germline CDR1 reads SQVTM; CDR2 reads ANQGSEA. This CDR3 is 12 amino acids long. V dropped 3 bases and J dropped 4 bases, with 9 bases sitting between them. CDR3: CSVEGAGYGYTF. For the CDR3, the DNA is TGCAGCGTTGAGGGGGCCGGCTATGGCTACACCTTC.

The rearrangement links TRBV5-8 to TRBJ2-7; 7 nucleotides match TRBD1. V gave up 3 bases and J gave up 3 bases; unmatched junction bases: 12. The CDR3 extends over 16 amino acids. The V gene's germline CDR1 is SGHTS and CDR2 YDEGEE. The CDR3 nucleotides read TGTGCCAGCAGCTCAGTGGCCGGGACAGTTAGCTACGAGCAGTACTTC. This gives the protein CASSSVAGTVSYEQYF.

This clone was recorded once. This sequence joins TRBV5-8 and TRBJ2-2, with a possible D match to TRBD1 (6 bases). V lost 4 bases, J lost 1 base, and 17 bases lay in between. This CDR3 is built from 17 residues. Germline CDR1 SGHTS, CDR2 YDEGEE. The CDR3 region is CASSPDRKAKNTGELFF. The CDR3 coding sequence is TGTGCCAGCAGCCCTGACAGGAAGGCAAAGAACACCGGGGAGCTGTTTTTT. Complete variable domain (other parts from reference TRBV5-8 and TRBJ2-2): EAGVTQSPTHLIKTRGQQATLRCSPISGHTSVYWYQQALGLGLQFLLWYDEGEERNRGNFPPRFSGRQFPNYSSELNVNALELEDSALYLCASSPDRKAKNTGELFFGEGSRLTVL.

This chain connects TRBV5-1 to TRBJ1-2; D ambiguous. CDR1 is SGHRS, CDR2 YFSETQ, per germline. V shed 2 bases and J shed 2 bases, with 10 bases lying between them. This CDR3 is 14 amino acids long. The CDR3 DNA sequence: TGCGCCAGCAGCTTACTTACAGAGAACTATGGCTACACCTTC. This codes for CASSLLTENYGYTF. Using reference TRBV5-1 and TRBJ1-2 for the parts outside the CDR3, the full variable domain is KAGVTQTPRYLIKTRGQQVTLSCSPISGHRSVSWYQQTPGQGLQFLFEYFSETQRNKGNFPGRFSGRQFSNSRSEMNVSTLELGDSALYLCASSLLTENYGYTFGSGTRLTVV.

The chain links TRBV6-5 to TRBJ1-2, with D unclear. V lost 2 bases, J lost 8 bases, and 12 bases lay in between. Germline V gives CDR1 MNHEY, CDR2 SVGAGI. The length of the CDR3 is 13 residues. The chain's CDR3 is CASSYDVSQGYTF. CDR3 in DNA: TGTGCCAGCAGTTACGATGTCTCGCAGGGCTACACCTTC.

V and J are TRBV20-1 and TRBJ1-2; possible D gene TRBD1, 6 bases. Germline loops: CDR1 DFQATT, CDR2 SNEGSKA (reference sequence). V shed 6 bases and J shed 4 bases, with 9 bases lying between them. This CDR3 region has 11 residues. CDR3 loop: CSALDSYGYTF. The DNA for the CDR3 is TGCAGTGCCCTGGACAGCTATGGCTACACCTTC.